This entry concerns a single T cell receptor beta chain. Profiling relied on immunoSEQ multiplex PCR, and the TCRdb table lists in-frame clones only, not all of them. The table includes about 430,000 clones, 88% detected once. This sample was taken from a study of blood T cell repertoires in COVID-19. As for the study in general: COVID-19 samples, acute and convalescent, were from the United States, Italy and Spain.

CDR1 and CDR2 (germline): ENHRY, SYGVKD. Trimming at V came to 8 bases and at J to 3 bases, leaving 8 bases not matched to a gene. The CDR3 is 15 residues long. The TCR sequence derives from a woman in her twenties or thirties with acute COVID-19. This chain uses TRBV10-3 with TRBJ2-3; 10 bases fit TRBD1. Sequenced: PBMCs or T cells enriched from blood (not recorded which). CDR3 nucleotides: TGTGCCATCGACCCGACAGGGGGCCTAACAGATACGCAGTATTTT. Amino acid sequence: CAIDPTGGLTDTQYF.